This T cell receptor (beta chain) was identified during a study of cytomegalovirus exposure and HLA in healthy donors. This PCR relied on a set of 60 Vbeta primers and 13 Jbeta primers. The data were produced by immunoSEQ multiplex PCR, yet TCRdb's version contains in-frame clones alone and is incomplete. The table includes 100,000 to 150,000 clones, just under 80% detected once. This CDR3 has 14 residues. V lost 3 bases to trimming and J lost 4 bases; unmatched junction nucleotides: 8. CDR1 and CDR2 from the germline V gene are GTSNPN and SVGIG (reference sequence). Material for sequencing was PBMCs. This chain links TRBV30 with TRBJ2-5; 7 positions match TRBD1. The source of this sequence is a woman between 18 and 30 years old in good health and CMV-seronegative. CDR3 in DNA: TGTGCCTGGAGCTACAGGGGAAGGAGAGAGACCCAGTACTTC. It codes for CAWSYRGRRETQYF.